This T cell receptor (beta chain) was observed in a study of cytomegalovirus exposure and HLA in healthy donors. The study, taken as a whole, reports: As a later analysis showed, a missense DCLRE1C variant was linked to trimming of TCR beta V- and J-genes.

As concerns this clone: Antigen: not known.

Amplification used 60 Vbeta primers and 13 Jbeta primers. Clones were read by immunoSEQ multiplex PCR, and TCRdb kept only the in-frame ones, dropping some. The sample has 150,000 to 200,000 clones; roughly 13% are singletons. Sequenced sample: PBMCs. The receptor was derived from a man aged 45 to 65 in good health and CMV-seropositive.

The CDR3, as DNA: TGTGCCAGCAGTTACTCGCGGGACACTGAAGCTTTCTTT. Translated: CASSYSRDTEAFF. This sequence joins TRBV6-5 and TRBJ1-1; D remains ambiguous. The CDR3 extends over 13 amino acids. Germline V gives CDR1 MNHEY, CDR2 SVGAGI. V was clipped by 0 bases and J by 3 bases, with 5 bases between them.